This T cell receptor beta chain is drawn from a study of T-cell reconstitution after alpha-beta-depleted transplantation in children. Study-wide results and caveats: Reported findings indicate that, about two months after transplant, alpha-beta T cells came from several hundred expanded clones, which were derived from non-depleted graft cells. It was newly produced T cells that mostly accounted for T-cell counts and diversity one year after transplant. Some patients' high day-60 TCRbeta diversity was attributed to recipient cells surviving conditioning.

Construction of the TCRbeta library involved unique molecular identifiers. TCRdb re-called the PCR reads through MiXCR, storing one row per CDR3 protein. The sample comprises 500,000 to 750,000 distinct CDR3 sequences, over 25% of which are singletons, and under 45% rests with the top ten. This CDR3 is built from 15 residues. The V gene's germline CDR1 is ENHRY and CDR2 SYGVKD. The junction had 7 bases not matched to a gene; V was cut back by 4 bases and J by 7 bases. Comments on this clonotype: Its antigen remains unidentified.

The chain has TRBV10-3 and TRBJ2-2; TRBD2 matches at 9 bases. The sequence derives from a boy under two years old with Wiskott-Aldrich syndrome, due to receive a stem cell transplant. Sequencing was performed on PBMCs, taken before TCRalphabeta/CD19-depleted stem cell transplant. The CDR3 nucleotides are TGTGCCATCAGTGGTCGGACTAGCGTTGACGGGGAGCTGTTTTTT. As protein: CAISGRTSVDGELFF.